Each of the 25 T cell receptor beta chains below was sequenced from the same sample in a study of shared clonotypes between healthy human individuals. Profiled with immunoSEQ multiplex PCR; TCRdb holds only in-frame clones, not every one. The sample carries some 700,000 clones, about 90% recorded once. Sequencing used memory CD8+ T cells from PBMCs. Subset of the sample: CD45RO+ cells pooled with CCR7-negative TemRA cells. All receptors derive from a young man in good health. Some clones in this sample may be carry-over from other donors' samples.

The chain combines TRBV28 with TRBJ2-3, with 15 nucleotides matching TRBD2. The V gene's germline CDR1 is MDHEN and CDR2 SYDVKM. V dropped 6 bases and J dropped 0; count of bases not matched to a gene: 10. CDR3 length equals 19 residues. CDR3 in DNA: TGTGCCAGCAGCTCCCGAGGGACTAGCGGGAGGCTAAGCACAGATACGCAGTATTTT. Its protein is CASSSRGTSGRLSTDTQYF.

The rearrangement joins TRBV6-5 to TRBJ2-5; 7 nucleotides match TRBD1. The CDR3 spans 15 residues. J was trimmed by 2 bases and V by 2 bases; bases with no gene match: 5. Germline V gene lookup returns CDR1 MNHEY and CDR2 SVGAGI. In DNA, the CDR3 is TGTGCCAGCAGTTACGACCGGACAGGTCAAGAGACCCAGTACTTC. Translated: CASSYDRTGQETQYF.

The rearrangement uses TRBV2 and TRBJ1-3, with TRBD1 as a possible D gene (5 bases). In germline, CDR1 is SNHLY, CDR2 FYNNEI. CDR3 length: 16 residues. V shed 0 bases and J shed 4 bases, with 13 bases lying between them. CDR3 sequence reads: CASSEAVRAIGNTIYF. CDR3 DNA: TGTGCCAGCAGTGAAGCAGTCAGGGCTATCGGAAACACCATATATTTT.

This chain uses TRBV7-6 with TRBJ2-2; tentatively, D is TRBD1 or TRBD2 (7 bases each). Trimming took off 3 bases at V and 4 bases at J, with 15 bases between the two ends. The CDR3 is 16 amino acids. CDR1 and CDR2 (germline): SGHVS, FNYEAQ. CDR3 region: CASSFRTGEGTGELFF. The CDR3 DNA is TGTGCCAGCAGCTTCCGAACAGGGGAGGGCACCGGGGAGCTGTTTTTT.

This clone was seen only a few times. CDR3 coding DNA: TGCGCCAGCTGGCGGCAAGGTTCGAGCTCCTACGAGCAGTACTTC. Amino acids: CASWRQGSSSYEQYF. This chain joins TRBV10-2 and TRBJ2-5; D call uncertain. TRBJ2-7 explains the end of the DNA better; the J call may be wrong. The CDR3 sequence is 15 residues long. Germline CDR1 is WSHSY and CDR2 is SAAADI.

The chain combines TRBV5-6 with TRBJ1-2, with D possibly being TRBD1 (6 bases). Trimming removed 4 bases from V and 2 bases from J, with 12 bases in between. The V gene's germline CDR1 is SGHDT and CDR2 YYEEEE. The CDR3 contains 14 residues. DNA for the CDR3: TGTGCCAGCAGCGTGGGACACGCGAACTATGGCTACACCTTC. Translation gives CASSVGHANYGYTF.

About this clone itself: Other DNA sequences of this sample code for an identical CDR3. CDR3 residues: CAWSVRGNTEAFF. The CDR3 DNA reads TGTGCCTGGAGTGTAAGGGGGAACACTGAAGCTTTCTTT. The rearrangement links TRBV30 to TRBJ1-1, with D possibly being TRBD1 (5 bases). Deletions cut 0 bases from V and 1 base from J, with 6 bases between. The germline V gene has CDR1 GTSNPN and CDR2 SVGIG (reference sequence). The CDR3 is 13 amino acids.

The chain employs TRBV19 and TRBJ2-7, with a tentative D call TRBD1 (6 bases). Germline V gene sequence: CDR1 LNHDA, CDR2 SQIVND (reference sequence). The CDR3 sequence is 14 residues long. The V end was cut by 7 bases, the J end by 6 bases, with 19 bases between. CDR3 sequence reads: CASTPQGGVLEQYF. The CDR3, as DNA: TGTGCCAGTACCCCTCAAGGGGGAGTCCTCGAGCAGTACTTC.

The gene calls are TRBV9 and TRBJ2-7; D is perhaps TRBD2 (6 bases). Trimming shortened V by 0 bases and J by 7 bases, and 17 bases separated the two germline ends. Germline loops: CDR1 SGDLS, CDR2 YYNGEE. The length of the CDR3 is 15 residues. The CDR3 DNA sequence: TGTGCCAGCAGCGTAGATGGAGGGGCAAATAGGGAGCAGTACTTC. It codes for CASSVDGGANREQYF.

The V call is TRBV4-2, the J call TRBJ2-7; 8 nucleotides match TRBD1. The germline gives CDR1 LGHNA, CDR2 YNFKEQ. This CDR3 spans 14 amino acids. V trimming: 5 bases; J trimming: 1 base; junction bases outside the gene matches: 4. DNA of the CDR3: TGTGCCAGCAGCTTGGGACAGGCTTCCTACGAGCAGTACTTC. Amino acids: CASSLGQASYEQYF.

The chain joins TRBV5-6 to TRBJ2-5, with D hard to call. The CDR3 length is 15 residues. Germline V gene sequence: CDR1 SGHDT, CDR2 YYEEEE. V was pared by 4 bases and J by 3 bases, with 16 bases between. The CDR3 DNA follows: TGTGCCAGCAGCATCTACTCGTCTGGGGAAGAGACCCAGTACTTC. Residues: CASSIYSSGEETQYF.

The sample holds a few counts of this clone. The chain joins TRBV5-1 to TRBJ2-7; 11 nucleotides agree with TRBD1. V gave up 4 bases and J gave up 9 bases; unmatched junction bases: 12. CDR3 length: 15 amino acids. Germline V gene sequence: CDR1 SGHRS, CDR2 YFSETQ. The CDR3 loop reads CASSLTLTGTGGQYF. The CDR3 DNA reads as TGCGCCAGCAGCCTTACATTAACCGGGACAGGGGGGCAGTACTTC. The whole variable domain, remainder taken from reference TRBV5-1 and TRBJ2-7, is KAGVTQTPRYLIKTRGQQVTLSCSPISGHRSVSWYQQTPGQGLQFLFEYFSETQRNKGNFPGRFSGRQFSNSRSEMNVSTLELGDSALYLCASSLTLTGTGGQYFGPGTRLTVT.

The chain has TRBV2 and TRBJ1-1; 7 bases are shared with TRBD1. The CDR3 is 15 residues long. Germline assignment: CDR1 SNHLY and CDR2 FYNNEI. V gave up 6 bases and J gave up 4 bases; unmatched junction bases: 11. The CDR3 loop is CASRLSGTVGTEAFF. CDR3 in DNA: TGTGCCAGCAGACTATCCGGGACAGTGGGCACTGAAGCTTTCTTT.

The V and J genes are TRBV15 and TRBJ2-1, with D unclear. This CDR3 has 13 amino acids. The V gene's germline CDR1 is LNHNV and CDR2 YYDKDF (reference sequence). Between the trimmed V and J ends, which lost 8 bases and 6 bases, there was a span of 14 bases. The DNA of the CDR3 is TGTGCCACCGAAGAGTCCCCGGGCAATGAGCAGTTCTTC. This encodes CATEESPGNEQFF. Variable domain in full (rest from reference TRBV15 and TRBJ2-1): DAMVIQNPRYQVTQFGKPVTLSCSQTLNHNVMYWYQQKSSQAPKLLFHYYDKDFNNEADTPDNFQSRRPNTSFCFLDIRSPGLGDTAMYLCATEESPGNEQFFGPGTRLTVL.

The V call is TRBV9, the J call TRBJ2-5, with TRBD2 identical over 8 bases. The length of the CDR3 is 16 residues. Germline lookup yields CDR1 SGDLS and CDR2 YYNGEE. V shed 0 bases and J 0 bases; nucleotides not matched to a gene: 4. The CDR3 sequence: CASSVAGLGYQETQYF. For the CDR3, the DNA is TGTGCCAGCAGCGTAGCGGGACTAGGGTACCAAGAGACCCAGTACTTC.

V is TRBV29-1 and J is TRBJ2-7; possible D gene TRBD2, 5 bases. Germline CDR1 is SQVTM and CDR2 is ANQGSEA. The CDR3 consists of 14 residues. Trimming shortened V by 2 bases and J by 1 base, and 12 bases separated the two germline ends. CDR3 region: CSVEKRERSYEQYF. The CDR3 DNA follows: TGCAGCGTTGAAAAGAGGGAGAGATCCTACGAGCAGTACTTC.

J is TRBJ2-5 and V is TRBV11-2; possibly TRBD1 for D (6 bases). V dropped 3 bases and J dropped 7 bases, with 18 bases sitting between them. CDR3 length equals 15 residues. Germline-derived CDR1 and CDR2 are SGHAT and FQNNGV. In nucleotides, the CDR3 is TGTGCCAGCAGCTTTAGATCGGCAGGGGTAGGGACCCAGTACTTC. Translation gives CASSFRSAGVGTQYF.

The rearrangement joins TRBV29-1 to TRBJ2-7; D perhaps matches TRBD2 (5 bases). Between the trimmed V and J ends, which lost 2 bases and 0 bases, there was a span of 11 bases. CDR3 size: 14 residues. The germline V gene encodes CDR1 SQVTM and CDR2 ANQGSEA. CDR3 sequence: CSVELRRSSYEQYF. In DNA form, the CDR3 reads TGCAGCGTTGAATTGCGGAGGTCCTCCTACGAGCAGTACTTC.

This chain connects TRBV19 to TRBJ1-5, with 7 bases identical to TRBD1. The CDR3 length is 14 residues. After removal of 9 bases from V and 0 bases from J, the junction contained 5 bases not matched to a gene. The germline CDR1 and CDR2 sequences are LNHDA and SQIVND (reference sequence). The CDR3 spells CASPDRASNQPQHF. The CDR3 nucleotides are TGTGCCAGCCCTGACAGGGCTAGCAATCAGCCCCAGCATTTT. The variable domain in full, with the rest retrieved from reference TRBV19 and TRBJ1-5, is DGGITQSPKYLFRKEGQNVTLSCEQNLNHDAMYWYRQDPGQGLRLIYYSQIVNDFQKGDIAEGYSVSREKKESFPLTVTSAQKNPTAFYLCASPDRASNQPQHFGDGTRLSIL.

The genes are TRBV13 and TRBJ1-5; D gene uncertain. The length of the CDR3 is 14 residues. V lost 5 bases, J lost 4 bases, and 12 bases lay in between. The germline gives CDR1 PRHDT, CDR2 FYEKMQ (reference sequence). The CDR3 reads CASSQRPLNQPQHF. CDR3 coding DNA: TGTGCCAGCAGCCAACGCCCGCTTAATCAGCCCCAGCATTTT.

This rearrangement joins TRBV11-2 to TRBJ2-7; D remains unclear. Looked up from germline, CDR1 is SGHAT and CDR2 is FQNNGV. Deletions cut 0 bases from V and 1 base from J, with 10 bases between. CDR3 length: 15 amino acids. The chain's CDR3 is CASSLESRPSYEQYF. CDR3 DNA: TGTGCCAGCAGCTTAGAATCCCGGCCTTCCTACGAGCAGTACTTC.

V and J are TRBV27 and TRBJ2-2, with unresolved D. This CDR3 contains 14 residues. Germline values: CDR1 MNHEY, CDR2 SMNVEV (reference sequence). The V end was cut by 0 bases, the J end by 4 bases, with 6 bases between. The DNA for the CDR3 is TGTGCCAGCAGTTTATCTACCGGCACCGGGGAGCTGTTTTTT. Translated, it gives CASSLSTGTGELFF.

The chain employs TRBV7-2 and TRBJ1-1; 7 bases fit TRBD1. V shed 4 bases, J shed 5 bases, and the junction held 10 bases outside the gene matches. CDR3 length: 15 residues. CDR1 SGHTA and CDR2 FQGNSA come from the germline V gene. The CDR3 DNA sequence: TGTGCCAGCAGCTCCCCCCGGGCAGGGGGGACTGAAGCTTTCTTT. This translates into CASSSPRAGGTEAFF.

V usage is TRBV28 and J usage is TRBJ1-2; the D gene is possibly TRBD1 (6 bases). V lost 5 bases, J lost 4 bases, and 17 bases lay in between. Germline V gene lookup returns CDR1 MDHEN and CDR2 SYDVKM. This CDR3 contains 15 residues. The CDR3 DNA sequence: TGTGCCAGCAGTCCTGTTAGAGGGGGGATCTATGGCTACACCTTC. Translation gives CASSPVRGGIYGYTF.

V and J are TRBV6-4 and TRBJ2-1, with D uncertain. The CDR3 covers 12 residues. Trimming stripped 2 bases from V and 5 bases from J, with 4 bases between. CDR1 MRHNA and CDR2 SNTAGT come from the germline V gene. The CDR3 DNA follows: TGTGCCAGCAGTGACGTCCACAATGAGCAGTTCTTC. Its protein product is CASSDVHNEQFF.